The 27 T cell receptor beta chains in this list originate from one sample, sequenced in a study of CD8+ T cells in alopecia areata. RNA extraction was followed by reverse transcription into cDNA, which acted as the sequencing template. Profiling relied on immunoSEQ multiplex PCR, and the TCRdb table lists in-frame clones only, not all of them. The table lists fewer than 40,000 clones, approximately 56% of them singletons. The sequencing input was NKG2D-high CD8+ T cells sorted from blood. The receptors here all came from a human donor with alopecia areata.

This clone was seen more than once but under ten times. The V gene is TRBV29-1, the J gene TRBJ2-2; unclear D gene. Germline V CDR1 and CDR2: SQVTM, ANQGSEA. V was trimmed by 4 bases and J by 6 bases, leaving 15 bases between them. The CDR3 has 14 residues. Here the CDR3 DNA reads TGCAGCGTTGGTATTCTGAGTCCGCCCGGGGAGCTGTTTTTT. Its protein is CSVGILSPPGELFF.

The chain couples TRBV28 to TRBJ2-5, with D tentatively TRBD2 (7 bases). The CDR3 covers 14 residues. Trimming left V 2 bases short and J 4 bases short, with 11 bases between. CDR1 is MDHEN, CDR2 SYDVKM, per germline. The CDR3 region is CASSLRGGRETQYF. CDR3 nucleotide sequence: TGTGCCAGCAGTTTAAGGGGGGGGCGAGAGACCCAGTACTTC.

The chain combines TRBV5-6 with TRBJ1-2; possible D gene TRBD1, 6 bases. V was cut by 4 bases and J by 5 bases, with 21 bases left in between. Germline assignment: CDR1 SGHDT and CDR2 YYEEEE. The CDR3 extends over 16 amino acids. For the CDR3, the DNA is TGTGCCAGCAGCGACGCCATGGAGGGGGAGATATATGGCTACACCTTC. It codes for CASSDAMEGEIYGYTF.

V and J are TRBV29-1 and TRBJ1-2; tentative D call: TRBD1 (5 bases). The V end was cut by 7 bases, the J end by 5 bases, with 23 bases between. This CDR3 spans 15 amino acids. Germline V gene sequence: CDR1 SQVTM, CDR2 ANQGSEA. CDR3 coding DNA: TGCAGCGCCGTGACCGGGCAGGGACTTCGGTATGGCTACACCTTC. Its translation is CSAVTGQGLRYGYTF.

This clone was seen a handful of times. The CDR3 DNA sequence: TGTGCCAGCAGGACAGCCCAAGAGACCCAGTACTTC. Its translation is CASRTAQETQYF. The rearrangement joins TRBV7-9 to TRBJ2-5; perhaps TRBD1 as D (5 bases). CDR3 length equals 12 residues. Germline V gene data show CDR1 as SEHNR and CDR2 as FQNEAQ (reference sequence). With 6 bases removed from V and 1 base from J, the gap between germline ends came to 6 bases.

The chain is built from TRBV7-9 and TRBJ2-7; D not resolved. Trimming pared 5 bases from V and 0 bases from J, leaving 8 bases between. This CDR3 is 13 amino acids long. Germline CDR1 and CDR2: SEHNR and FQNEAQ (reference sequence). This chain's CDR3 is CASSLPSSYEQYF. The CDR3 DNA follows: TGTGCCAGCAGCCTACCGAGCTCCTACGAGCAGTACTTC.

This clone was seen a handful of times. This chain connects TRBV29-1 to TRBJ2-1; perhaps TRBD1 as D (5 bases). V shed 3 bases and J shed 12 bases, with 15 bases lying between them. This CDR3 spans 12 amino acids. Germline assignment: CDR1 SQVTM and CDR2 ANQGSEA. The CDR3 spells CSVEGLSDGQFF. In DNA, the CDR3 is TGCAGCGTTGAGGGGCTCTCCGACGGGCAGTTCTTC.

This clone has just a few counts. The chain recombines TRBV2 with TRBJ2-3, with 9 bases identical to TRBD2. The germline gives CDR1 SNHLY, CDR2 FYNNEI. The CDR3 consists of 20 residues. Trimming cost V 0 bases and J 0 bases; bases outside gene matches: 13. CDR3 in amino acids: CASSEALTEMTSGSTDTQYF. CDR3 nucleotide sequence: TGTGCCAGCAGTGAAGCCCTGACAGAAATGACTAGCGGAAGCACAGATACGCAGTATTTT.

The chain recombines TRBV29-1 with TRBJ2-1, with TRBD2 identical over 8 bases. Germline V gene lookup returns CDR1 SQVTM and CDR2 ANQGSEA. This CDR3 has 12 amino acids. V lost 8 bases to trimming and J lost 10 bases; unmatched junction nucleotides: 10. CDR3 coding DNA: TGCAGCTCTCTTATGGCGGGGGGCGAGCAGTTCTTC. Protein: CSSLMAGGEQFF.

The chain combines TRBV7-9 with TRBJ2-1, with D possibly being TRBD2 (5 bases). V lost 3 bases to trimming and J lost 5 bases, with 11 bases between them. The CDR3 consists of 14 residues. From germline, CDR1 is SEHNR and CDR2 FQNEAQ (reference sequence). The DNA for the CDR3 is TGTGCCAGCAGCTTCATGCGGGTGGACAATGAGCAGTTCTTC. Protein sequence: CASSFMRVDNEQFF.

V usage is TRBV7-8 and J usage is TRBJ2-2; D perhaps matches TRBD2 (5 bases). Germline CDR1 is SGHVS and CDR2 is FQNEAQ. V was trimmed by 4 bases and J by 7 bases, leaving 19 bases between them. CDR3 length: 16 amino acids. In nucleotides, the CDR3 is TGTGCCAGCAGCTCACCTTATGGACGGACTCGCGGGGAGCTGTTTTTT. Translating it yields CASSSPYGRTRGELFF.

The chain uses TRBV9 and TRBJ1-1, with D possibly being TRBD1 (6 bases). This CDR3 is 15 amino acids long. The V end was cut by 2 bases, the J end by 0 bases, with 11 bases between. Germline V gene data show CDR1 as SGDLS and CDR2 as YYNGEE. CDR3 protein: CASSVSDRLNTEAFF. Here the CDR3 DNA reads TGTGCCAGCAGCGTTTCCGACAGGCTGAACACTGAAGCTTTCTTT.

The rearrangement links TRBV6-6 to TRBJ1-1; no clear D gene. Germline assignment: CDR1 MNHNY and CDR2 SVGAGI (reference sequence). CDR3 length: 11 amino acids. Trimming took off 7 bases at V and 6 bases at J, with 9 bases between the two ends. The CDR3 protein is CASTPGSEAFF. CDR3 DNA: TGTGCCAGCACCCCAGGCTCTGAAGCTTTCTTT.

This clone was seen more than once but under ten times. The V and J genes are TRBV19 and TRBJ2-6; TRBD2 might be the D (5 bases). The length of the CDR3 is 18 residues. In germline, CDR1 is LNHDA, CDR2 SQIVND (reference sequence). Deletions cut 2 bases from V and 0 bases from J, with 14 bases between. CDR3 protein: CASSIFGVSPSGANVLTF. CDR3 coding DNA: TGTGCCAGTAGTATATTCGGGGTGAGTCCCTCTGGGGCCAACGTCCTGACTTTC.

As DNA, the CDR3 is TGTGCCAGCAGCTTAGTTGAGGGACAGGGGGCCTTGTTACAAGAGACCCAGTACTTC. Translated, it gives CASSLVEGQGALLQETQYF. The V call is TRBV7-9, the J call TRBJ2-5; TRBD1 matches at 12 bases. CDR3 length: 19 amino acids. With 1 base clipped from V and 2 bases from J, the junction kept 11 bases outside the gene matches. Germline lookup yields CDR1 SEHNR and CDR2 FQNEAQ (reference sequence).

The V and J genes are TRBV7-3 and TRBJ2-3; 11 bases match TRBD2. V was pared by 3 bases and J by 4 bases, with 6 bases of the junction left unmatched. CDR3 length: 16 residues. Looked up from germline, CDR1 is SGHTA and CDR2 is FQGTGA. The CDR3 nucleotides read TGTGCCAGCAGCTTTAGCGGGGGGGCCTTAGCAGATACGCAGTATTTT. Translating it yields CASSFSGGALADTQYF.

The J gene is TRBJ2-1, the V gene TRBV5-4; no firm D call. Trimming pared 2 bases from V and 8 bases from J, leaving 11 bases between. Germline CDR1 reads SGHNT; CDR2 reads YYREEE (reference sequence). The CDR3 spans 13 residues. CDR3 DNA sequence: TGTGCCAGCAGCTTAGGCGTGATCGATGAGCAGTTCTTC. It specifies CASSLGVIDEQFF.

Here the CDR3 reads CASTGDPRNEQFF. CDR3 bases: TGTGCCAGCACCGGAGACCCGCGCAATGAGCAGTTCTTC. The rearrangement joins TRBV27 to TRBJ2-1; no reliable D call. Looked up from germline, CDR1 is MNHEY and CDR2 is SMNVEV (reference sequence). The CDR3 runs to 13 residues. V was cut by 7 bases and J by 6 bases, with 13 bases left in between.

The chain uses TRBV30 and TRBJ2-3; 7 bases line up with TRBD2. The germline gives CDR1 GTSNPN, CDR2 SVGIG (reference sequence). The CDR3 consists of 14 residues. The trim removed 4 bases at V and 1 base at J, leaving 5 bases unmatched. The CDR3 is CAWTLAGGTDTQYF. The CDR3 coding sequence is TGTGCCTGGACATTAGCGGGCGGCACAGATACGCAGTATTTT.

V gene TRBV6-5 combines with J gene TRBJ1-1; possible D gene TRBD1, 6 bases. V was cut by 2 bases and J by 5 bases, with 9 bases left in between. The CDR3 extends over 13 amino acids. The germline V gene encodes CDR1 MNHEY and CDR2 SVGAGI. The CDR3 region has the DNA TGTGCCAGCAGTTACGGAGGGGGGACTGAAGCTTTCTTT. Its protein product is CASSYGGGTEAFF.

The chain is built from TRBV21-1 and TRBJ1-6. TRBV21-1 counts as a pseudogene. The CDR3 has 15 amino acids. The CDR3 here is CASSGRLCYNSPLHF. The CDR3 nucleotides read TGTGCCAGCAGCGGACGACTGTGTTATAATTCACCCCTCCACTTT.

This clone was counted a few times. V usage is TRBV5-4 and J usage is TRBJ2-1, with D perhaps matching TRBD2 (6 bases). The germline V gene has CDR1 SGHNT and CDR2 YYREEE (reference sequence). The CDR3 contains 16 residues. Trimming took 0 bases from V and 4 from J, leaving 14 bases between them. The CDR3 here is CASSLVPGEGYNEQFF. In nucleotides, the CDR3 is TGTGCCAGCAGCTTGGTTCCGGGAGAGGGATACAATGAGCAGTTCTTC.

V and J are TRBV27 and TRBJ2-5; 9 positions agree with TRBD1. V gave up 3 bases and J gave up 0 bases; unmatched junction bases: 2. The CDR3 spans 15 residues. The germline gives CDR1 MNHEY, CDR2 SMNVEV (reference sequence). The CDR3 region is CASSLGQGDQETQYF. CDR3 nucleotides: TGTGCCAGCAGTTTGGGACAGGGAGACCAAGAGACCCAGTACTTC.

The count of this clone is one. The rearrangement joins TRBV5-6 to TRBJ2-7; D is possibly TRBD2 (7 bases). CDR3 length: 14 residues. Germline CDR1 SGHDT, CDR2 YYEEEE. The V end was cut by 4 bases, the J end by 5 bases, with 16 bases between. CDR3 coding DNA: TGTGCCAGCAGCGCAGGCGGGGGCGTCGACGAGCAGTACTTC. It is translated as CASSAGGGVDEQYF. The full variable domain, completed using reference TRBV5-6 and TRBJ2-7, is DAGVTQSPTHLIKTRGQQVTLRCSPKSGHDTVSWYQQALGQGPQFIFQYYEEEERQRGNFPDRFSGHQFPNYSSELNVNALLLGDSALYLCASSAGGGVDEQYFGPGTRLTVT.

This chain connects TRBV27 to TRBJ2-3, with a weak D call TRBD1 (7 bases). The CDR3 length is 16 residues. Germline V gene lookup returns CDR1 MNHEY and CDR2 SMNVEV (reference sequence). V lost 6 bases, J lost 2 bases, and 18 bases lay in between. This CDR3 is CASRNRQGGPTDTQYF. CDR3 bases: TGTGCCAGCAGGAACCGACAGGGAGGCCCCACAGATACGCAGTATTTT.

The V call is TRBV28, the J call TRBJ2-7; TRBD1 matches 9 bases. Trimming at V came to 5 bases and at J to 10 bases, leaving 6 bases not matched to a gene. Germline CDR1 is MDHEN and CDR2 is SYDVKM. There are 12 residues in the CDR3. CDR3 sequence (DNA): TGTGCCAGCAGTCTCGGACAGGGGAAACAGTACTTC. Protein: CASSLGQGKQYF. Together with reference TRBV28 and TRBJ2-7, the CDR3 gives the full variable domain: DVKVTQSSRYLVKRTGEKVFLECVQDMDHENMFWYRQDPGLGLRLIYFSYDVKMKEKGDIPEGYSVSREKKERFSLILESASTNQTSMYLCASSLGQGKQYFGPGTRLTVT.

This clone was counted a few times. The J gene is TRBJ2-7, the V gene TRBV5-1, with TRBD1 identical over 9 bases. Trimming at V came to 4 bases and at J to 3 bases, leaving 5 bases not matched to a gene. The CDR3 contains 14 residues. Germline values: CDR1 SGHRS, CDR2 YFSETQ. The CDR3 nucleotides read TGCGCCAGCAGCACCGGGACAGGGCTCTACGAGCAGTACTTC. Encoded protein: CASSTGTGLYEQYF.